The 32 T cell receptor beta chains below were found in one sample sequenced in a study of CD8 T cells in Susac syndrome. When the RNA was reverse transcribed, random hexamers were used with an input of 0.5 to 1 ug. Using its own MiXCR run on the immunoSEQ multiplex PCR reads, TCRdb lists one record per CDR3 protein. The table records roughly 100,000 distinct CDR3 sequences, approximately 96% of them present only once. Sequencing was carried out using CD8+ T cells from PBMCs. These receptors were obtained from a human donor with Susac syndrome.

V and J are TRBV29-1 and TRBJ2-1; 14 bases agree with TRBD2. In germline, CDR1 is SQVTM, CDR2 ANQGSEA. This CDR3 has 18 residues. V was clipped by 1 base and J by 0 bases; unmatched bases: 5. The CDR3 DNA follows: TGCAGCGTTGAAGTTGGACTAGCGGGGGGATACTCCTACAATGAGCAGTTCTTC. Encoded protein: CSVEVGLAGGYSYNEQFF.

The gene calls are TRBV20-1 and TRBJ2-2; D is unresolved. The CDR3 extends over 13 amino acids. Trimming cost V 5 bases and J 1 base, with 8 bases left between them. Germline V gives CDR1 DFQATT, CDR2 SNEGSKA (reference sequence). Here the CDR3 reads CSASRENTGELFF. In DNA form, the CDR3 reads TGCAGTGCTTCTCGCGAGAACACCGGGGAGCTGTTTTTT.

The chain carries TRBV7-2 and TRBJ1-5; D gene ambiguous. The CDR3 is made up of 16 amino acids. Trimming took off 1 base at V and 0 bases at J, with 10 bases between the two ends. CDR1 is SGHTA and CDR2 is FQGNSA in the germline V gene. This CDR3 is CASSLVVLGSNQPQHF. CDR3 nucleotides: TGTGCCAGCAGCTTAGTCGTTTTGGGTAGCAATCAGCCCCAGCATTTT.

The J gene is TRBJ1-5, the V gene TRBV20-1; TRBD1 aligns across 7 bases. This CDR3 region has 16 residues. The junction had 9 bases not matched to a gene; V was cut back by 4 bases and J by 0 bases. Germline CDR1 DFQATT, CDR2 SNEGSKA (reference sequence). The CDR3 DNA sequence: TGCAGTGCTATACAGGGGAACCCATATAGCAATCAGCCCCAGCATTTT. Encoded protein: CSAIQGNPYSNQPQHF.

V and J are TRBV18 and TRBJ1-1; 8 nucleotides align to TRBD1. The CDR3 contains 15 residues. After removal of 6 bases from V and 5 bases from J, the junction contained 11 bases not matched to a gene. The V gene's germline CDR1 is KGHSH and CDR2 LQKENI. CDR3 DNA: TGTGCCAGCTCCTCAGGGGACAGGCCGGAGACTGAAGCTTTCTTT. It specifies CASSSGDRPETEAFF.

A single count supports this clonotype. The chain carries TRBV7-6 and TRBJ2-4; 8 bases are a match to TRBD1. Looked up from germline, CDR1 is SGHVS and CDR2 is FNYEAQ. V gave up 1 base and J gave up 0 bases; unmatched junction bases: 8. This CDR3 comprises 18 residues. The CDR3 DNA is TGTGCCAGCAGCTTAGGTGTTCAGGGGGCCGTAGCCAAAAACATTCAGTACTTC. This sequence encodes CASSLGVQGAVAKNIQYF.

CDR3 bases: TGTGCCAGCAGTCGGGGGAACACTGAAGCTTTCTTT. Translation: CASSRGNTEAFF. This chain links TRBV27 with TRBJ1-1; D remains unclear. CDR1 and CDR2 from the germline V gene are MNHEY and SMNVEV (reference sequence). The length of the CDR3 is 12 residues. The V gene lost 5 bases and the J gene lost 1 base, with 5 bases spanning the gap.

This sequence joins TRBV7-2 and TRBJ1-4; 8 positions match TRBD1. Germline CDR1 SGHTA, CDR2 FQGNSA. The CDR3 spans 16 residues. V lost 2 bases, J lost 7 bases, and 9 bases stayed unmatched. This chain's CDR3 is CASSLRQTGGGEKLFF. CDR3 nucleotide sequence: TGTGCCAGCAGCTTACGTCAAACAGGGGGAGGTGAAAAACTGTTTTTT.

The chain uses TRBV30 and TRBJ2-5; no firm D call. Per germline, CDR1 GTSNPN and CDR2 SVGIG (reference sequence). V gave up 0 bases and J gave up 5 bases, with 4 bases separating them. The CDR3 is made up of 11 amino acids. The CDR3 DNA sequence: TGTGCCTGGAGTGTGTTGGAGACCCAGTACTTC. Translated: CAWSVLETQYF.

The V call is TRBV7-3, the J call TRBJ2-1, with 7 positions matching TRBD1. Germline V gives CDR1 SGHTA, CDR2 FQGTGA. The CDR3 loop spans 16 amino acids. After removal of 2 bases from V and 7 bases from J, the junction contained 11 bases not matched to a gene. The CDR3 spells CASSLGGWDSRNEQFF. The CDR3 DNA reads TGTGCCAGCAGCTTAGGAGGCTGGGACAGCAGGAATGAGCAGTTCTTC.

This clonotype was recorded only once. The chain has TRBV28 and TRBJ1-5; 11 nucleotides line up with TRBD1. V lost 1 base to trimming and J lost 7 bases; unmatched junction nucleotides: 6. This CDR3 region has 16 residues. The V gene's germline CDR1 is MDHEN and CDR2 SYDVKM. This CDR3 is CASSLYEGQGGQPQHF. CDR3 sequence (DNA): TGTGCCAGCAGTTTATACGAGGGACAGGGGGGCCAGCCCCAGCATTTT.

This sequence joins TRBV20-1 and TRBJ1-1; no definite D call. Trimming removed 5 bases from V and 0 bases from J, with 10 bases in between. CDR1 and CDR2 from the germline V gene are DFQATT and SNEGSKA (reference sequence). The CDR3 contains 13 residues. The CDR3 protein is CSAASHMNTEAFF. The DNA of the CDR3 is TGCAGTGCTGCCTCACACATGAACACTGAAGCTTTCTTT.

The chain links TRBV11-3 to TRBJ2-7, with D possibly TRBD2 on 7 matching bases. The CDR3 extends over 15 amino acids. Germline-derived CDR1 and CDR2 are SGHNT and YENEEA. Trimming took 5 bases from V and 2 from J, leaving 16 bases between them. The CDR3 coding sequence is TGTGCCAGCAGCCTGGGAGGGGACACGACCTACGAGCAGTACTTC. Protein product: CASSLGGDTTYEQYF.

This chain uses TRBV5-1 with TRBJ2-7; D possibly uses TRBD1 or TRBD2 (6 bases each). The CDR3 has 14 amino acids. Germline V lookup: CDR1 SGHRS, CDR2 YFSETQ. Trimming took 0 bases from V and 6 from J, leaving 13 bases between them. The CDR3 DNA reads TGCGCCAGCAGCTTGGACCTAGGGGGGAGCGAGCAGTACTTC. Its translation: CASSLDLGGSEQYF.

The chain uses TRBV20-1 and TRBJ1-2, with D perhaps matching TRBD1 (5 bases). The CDR3 length is 12 residues. CDR1 is DFQATT and CDR2 is SNEGSKA in the germline V gene (reference sequence). V was trimmed by 3 bases and J by 8 bases, leaving 13 bases between them. The CDR3 reads CSASEGIGGYTF. In DNA form, the CDR3 reads TGCAGTGCTAGTGAGGGGATTGGGGGCTACACCTTC.

This sequence joins TRBV6-5 and TRBJ2-1, with TRBD2 identical over 8 bases. Germline V gives CDR1 MNHEY, CDR2 SVGAGI. V was pared by 11 bases and J by 10 bases, with 7 bases of the junction left unmatched. The CDR3 spans 11 residues. CDR3 bases: TGTGCCGCGGGAGGATCGGGAGAGCAGTTCTTC. This codes for CAAGGSGEQFF.

The chain is built from TRBV27 and TRBJ1-2; D unresolved. The CDR3 has 11 residues. Germline CDR1 reads MNHEY; CDR2 reads SMNVEV (reference sequence). The V end lost 11 bases, the J end lost 5 bases, and 12 bases lay between the germline ends. CDR3 protein: CAAFGPYGYTF. The CDR3 DNA reads TGTGCCGCTTTCGGGCCGTATGGCTACACCTTC.

This rearrangement joins TRBV10-3 to TRBJ1-3, with TRBD1 as a possible D gene (5 bases). This CDR3 spans 14 amino acids. The V end was cut by 4 bases, the J end by 8 bases, with 15 bases between. From germline, CDR1 is ENHRY and CDR2 SYGVKD. CDR3 in DNA: TGTGCCATCAGTGGGGATACAGGAGAGGACACCATATATTTT. Translation gives CAISGDTGEDTIYF.

The chain combines TRBV7-9 with TRBJ2-6; D is undetermined. The V gene's germline CDR1 is SEHNR and CDR2 FQNEAQ (reference sequence). The CDR3 is 18 amino acids. Deletions cut 0 bases from V and 1 base from J, with 13 bases between. The CDR3 nucleotides are TGTGCCAGCAGCTTAGCGGACCACGGAACATCTGGGGCCAACGTCCTGACTTTC. This translates into CASSLADHGTSGANVLTF.

This chain joins TRBV30 and TRBJ2-1; D is undetermined. This CDR3 comprises 13 residues. The V gene lost 1 base and the J gene lost 8 bases, with 12 bases spanning the gap. CDR1 GTSNPN and CDR2 SVGIG come from the germline V gene (reference sequence). CDR3 in amino acids: CAWSGHSADEQFF. The CDR3 coding sequence is TGTGCCTGGAGTGGTCACAGTGCCGATGAGCAGTTCTTC.

V is TRBV5-1 and J is TRBJ2-1, with 8 bases identical to TRBD1. CDR3 length: 15 residues. The germline V gene has CDR1 SGHRS and CDR2 YFSETQ. The junction had 10 bases not matched to a gene; V was cut back by 7 bases and J by 4 bases. CDR3 bases: TGCGCCAGCGCCTCCGGACAGGGCAATTACAATGAGCAGTTCTTC. It is translated as CASASGQGNYNEQFF.

The chain uses TRBV7-9 and TRBJ2-7; no firm D call. Trimming removed 1 base at V and 0 bases at J, with 16 bases between. The CDR3 covers 17 residues. Germline V gives CDR1 SEHNR, CDR2 FQNEAQ (reference sequence). The CDR3 DNA reads as TGTGCCAGCAGCTTAGTCCAATCTTTCCGGATCTCCTACGAGCAGTACTTC. As protein: CASSLVQSFRISYEQYF.

The chain combines TRBV13 with TRBJ1-6; D remains ambiguous. V shed 3 bases and J shed 8 bases, with 11 bases lying between them. The CDR3 contains 14 residues. CDR1 PRHDT and CDR2 FYEKMQ come from the germline V gene (reference sequence). Written as DNA, the CDR3 is TGTGCCAGCAGCTTCCGGGCCTTCCATTCACCCCTCCACTTT. Translated, it gives CASSFRAFHSPLHF.

CDR3 bases: TGTGCCACCAGCAGGGACAGGGCAGGAAACACCATATATTTT. This codes for CATSRDRAGNTIYF. This chain links TRBV15 with TRBJ1-3; TRBD1 matches at 8 bases. V was pared by 3 bases and J by 4 bases, with 2 bases of the junction left unmatched. Germline V CDR1 and CDR2: LNHNV, YYDKDF (reference sequence). The length of the CDR3 is 14 residues.

This clonotype occurred once. V and J are TRBV20-1 and TRBJ1-3; no reliable D call. The germline V and J ends were trimmed by 3 bases and 0 bases, with 6 bases remaining between them. The CDR3 spans 13 residues. From germline, CDR1 is DFQATT and CDR2 SNEGSKA (reference sequence). The CDR3 loop reads CSARVLSGNTIYF. The CDR3 nucleotides read TGCAGTGCTAGGGTTCTCTCTGGAAACACCATATATTTT.

The genes are TRBV3-1 and TRBJ1-6; D gene uncertain. CDR3 length: 15 amino acids. Trimming left V 4 bases short and J 8 bases short, with 15 bases between. CDR1 and CDR2 (germline): LGHDT, YNNKEL (reference sequence). The CDR3 loop reads CASSRGPSADSPLHF. For the CDR3, the DNA is TGTGCCAGCAGCCGCGGACCGTCCGCGGATTCACCCCTCCACTTT.

This rearrangement joins TRBV11-1 to TRBJ2-7; D possibly corresponds to TRBD1 (6 bases). The CDR3 consists of 15 residues. CDR1 and CDR2 from the germline V gene are SGHAT and FQDESV (reference sequence). Trimming took 5 bases from V and 2 from J, leaving 16 bases between them. The CDR3 region has the DNA TGTGCCAGCAGCCCCCCGGACAGCTTAACCTACGAGCAGTACTTC. It yields the protein CASSPPDSLTYEQYF.

The genes are TRBV4-3 and TRBJ2-3; no firm D call. V lost 3 bases, J lost 2 bases, and 15 bases lay in between. The CDR3 totals 16 residues. Germline V gives CDR1 LGHNA, CDR2 YSLEER. The chain's CDR3 is CASSQSSGFLTDTQYF. CDR3 DNA sequence: TGCGCCAGCAGCCAGTCCTCTGGGTTCCTCACAGATACGCAGTATTTT.

The V gene is TRBV30, the J gene TRBJ1-5; 7 bases line up with TRBD1. Germline V gene sequence: CDR1 GTSNPN, CDR2 SVGIG (reference sequence). The CDR3 consists of 14 residues. With 3 bases clipped from V and 3 bases from J, the junction kept 5 bases outside the gene matches. The CDR3 sequence is CAWRGTAHNQPQHF. The DNA of the CDR3 is TGTGCCTGGAGAGGGACAGCTCACAATCAGCCCCAGCATTTT.

The chain joins TRBV6-2 or TRBV6-3 to TRBJ2-3, with D possibly called TRBD1 or TRBD2 (5 bases each). This CDR3 has 13 amino acids. Trimming took 7 bases from V and 2 from J, leaving 10 bases between them. The V gene's germline CDR1 is MNHEY and CDR2 SVGEGT. Here the CDR3 reads CASNTGPTDTQYF. Written as DNA, the CDR3 is TGTGCCAGCAACACGGGGCCCACAGATACGCAGTATTTT.

The chain couples TRBV19 to TRBJ1-1, with a possible D match to TRBD1 (5 bases). This CDR3 is 17 amino acids long. CDR1 is LNHDA and CDR2 is SQIVND in the germline V gene (reference sequence). Trimming removed 1 base from V and 4 bases from J, with 19 bases in between. The CDR3 here is CASSIVRLQGRSTEAFF. CDR3 nucleotide sequence: TGTGCCAGTAGTATAGTGCGTCTCCAGGGAAGGAGCACTGAAGCTTTCTTT.

This chain joins TRBV6-5 and TRBJ2-3; 9 bases match TRBD1. The germline gives CDR1 MNHEY, CDR2 SVGAGI. The length of the CDR3 is 15 residues. With 7 bases clipped from V and 1 base from J, the junction kept 6 bases outside the gene matches. CDR3 in amino acids: CASKARTGGTDTQYF. In nucleotides, the CDR3 is TGTGCCAGCAAGGCGAGGACAGGGGGCACAGATACGCAGTATTTT.